This T cell receptor (beta chain) was obtained from a study of cytomegalovirus exposure and HLA in healthy donors. Healthy donors of bone marrow made up the group. With regard to this clone: Its antigen is still unknown.

The primer mix had 60 Vbeta and 13 Jbeta primers. The method was immunoSEQ multiplex PCR; TCRdb's version includes in-frame clones alone and lacks a portion of them. The sample totals 150,000 or so clones. Study-level findings and limits: Among the most significant clusters, several appeared linked to common viral pathogens in a later analysis.

The sample consisted of PBMCs. The source of this sequence is a woman aged 45-59 years in good health and CMV-seronegative.

CDR3 protein: CASRDREGVSYGYTF. CDR3 sequence (DNA): TGTGCCAGCAGAGATAGGGAGGGCGTTTCGTATGGCTACACCTTC. V and J are TRBV27 and TRBJ1-2; D gene unclear. V was shortened by 6 bases and J by 5 bases, with 19 bases between the two germline ends. The germline gives CDR1 MNHEY, CDR2 SMNVEV (reference sequence). The CDR3 length is 15 residues.